This entry lists 30 T cell receptor beta chains sequenced from one sample in a study of type 1 and type 2 diabetes patients. Genomic DNA was the PCR template. Multiplex PCR with 30 forward and 13 reverse primers amplified the TCR beta CDR3. TCRdb re-analysed the multiplex PCR reads in MiXCR, keeping a single row per CDR3 protein. There are fewer than 300,000 distinct CDR3 sequences in the sample; around 47% occur only once, and approximately 14% lies in the top ten. The specimen sequenced was peripheral blood mononuclear cells (PBMCs). Source of these receptors: a man between 18 and 29 years old with type 2 diabetes.

This clonotype has a count of ten or more. The chain combines TRBV30 with TRBJ1-2; D is unresolved. Per germline, CDR1 GTSNPN and CDR2 SVGIG (reference sequence). CDR3 length equals 16 residues. V was clipped by 3 bases and J by 0 bases, with 17 bases between them. CDR3 in amino acids: CAWRMRTARPNYGYTF. The CDR3 region has the DNA TGTGCCTGGAGAATGCGCACGGCGAGGCCTAACTATGGCTACACCTTC.

Many counts were recorded for this clonotype. The chain combines TRBV10-3 with TRBJ2-1; 9 positions agree with TRBD1. J was trimmed by 4 bases and V by 9 bases; bases with no gene match: 13. This CDR3 has 16 amino acids. Germline-derived CDR1 and CDR2 are ENHRY and SYGVKD. Here the CDR3 reads CAITAQTGGEYNEQFF. The CDR3 coding sequence is TGTGCCATAACCGCCCAGACAGGGGGAGAATACAATGAGCAGTTCTTC.

The gene calls are TRBV10-2 and TRBJ2-1; 7 bases agree with TRBD2. CDR3 length equals 15 residues. CDR1 WSHSY and CDR2 SAAADI come from the germline V gene. V shed 8 bases and J 9 bases; nucleotides not matched to a gene: 16. CDR3 residues: CASGLAGASRSEQFF. DNA of the CDR3: TGCGCCAGCGGGTTAGCGGGCGCATCCCGCAGTGAGCAGTTCTTC.

The chain combines TRBV10-2 with TRBJ1-5, with 7 bases that match TRBD1. The germline V gene has CDR1 WSHSY and CDR2 SAAADI. The V segment lost 0 bases and the J segment 5 bases; nucleotides outside the gene matches: 4. The CDR3 has 15 amino acids. CDR3 coding DNA: TGCGCCAGCAGTGAGTCGAGACAGGGAGATCAGCCCCAGCATTTT. Translating gives CASSESRQGDQPQHF.

With respect to this clonotype: This may arise from a read error, as a much more abundant clone is one base away. The gene calls are TRBV2 and TRBJ1-1; 7 positions match TRBD1. Germline V gene sequence: CDR1 SNHLY, CDR2 FYNNEI. This CDR3 contains 14 residues. As DNA, the CDR3 is TGTACCAGCGGATTACGAGGGGGCTGGACTGAAGCTTTCTTT. Its translation: CTSGLRGGWTEAFF.

Comments on this clonotype: One base away lies a much larger clone, so this may be a sequencing read error. The chain employs TRBV27 and TRBJ2-7; D could derive from TRBD1 or TRBD2 (5 bases each). CDR1 is MNHEY, CDR2 SMNVEV, per germline (reference sequence). The CDR3 loop spans 14 amino acids. CDR3 sequence (DNA): TGTGCCAGCATGGGGACCGCGGCCATTTACGAGCAGAACTTC. Translating it yields CASMGTAAIYEQNF.

J is TRBJ2-5 and V is TRBV20-1, with TRBD1 matching over 11 bases. Germline loops: CDR1 DFQATT, CDR2 SNEGSKA (reference sequence). The V and J ends lost 6 bases and 3 bases, in that order; junction bases with no gene match: 6. This CDR3 has 14 amino acids. CDR3 sequence reads: CSAQDRGREETQYF. As DNA, the CDR3 is TGCAGTGCCCAGGACAGGGGGCGCGAAGAGACCCAGTACTTC.

The chain joins TRBV4-2 to TRBJ2-3; D may correspond to TRBD1 or TRBD2 (5 bases each). The CDR3 spans 17 residues. Germline loops: CDR1 LGHNA, CDR2 YNFKEQ. With 1 base removed from V and 0 bases from J, the gap between germline ends came to 14 bases. Written as DNA, the CDR3 is TGTGCCAGCAGCCAAGCGGTCGGGACCCCTAGCACAGATACGCAGTATTTT. The encoded protein is CASSQAVGTPSTDTQYF.

The chain links TRBV30 to TRBJ1-1; 7 nucleotides align to TRBD1. The J segment lost 3 bases and the V segment lost 4 bases, leaving 5 bases of the junction unmatched. The germline gives CDR1 GTSNPN, CDR2 SVGIG (reference sequence). The CDR3 covers 13 residues. CDR3 in DNA: TGTGCCTGGAATGGACAGGTTGACACTGAAGCTTTCTTT. Protein: CAWNGQVDTEAFF.

The chain couples TRBV29-1 to TRBJ2-1, with D perhaps matching TRBD2 (6 bases). There are 14 residues in the CDR3. CDR1 is SQVTM and CDR2 is ANQGSEA in the germline V gene. The V end lost 5 bases, the J end lost 6 bases, and 17 bases lay between the germline ends. As DNA, the CDR3 is TGCAGCGTTTTAGGCGGGGTGATCGGCAATGAGCAGTTCTTC. Its protein is CSVLGGVIGNEQFF.

The chain carries TRBV28 and TRBJ2-5; D might be TRBD1 (5 bases). Germline V CDR1 and CDR2: MDHEN, SYDVKM. This CDR3 contains 15 residues. V was shortened by 10 bases and J by 4 bases, with 22 bases between the two germline ends. CDR3 sequence: CATTQNRQGSETQYF. The CDR3 nucleotides are TGTGCCACCACACAAAATCGTCAGGGCTCAGAGACCCAGTACTTC.

This chain links TRBV20-1 with TRBJ2-7, with 8 nucleotides matching TRBD1. The germline V gene encodes CDR1 DFQATT and CDR2 SNEGSKA (reference sequence). V lost 2 bases to trimming and J lost 0 bases; unmatched junction nucleotides: 6. The CDR3 spans 15 residues. Here the CDR3 reads CSARPGQGYSYEQYF. The CDR3 bases are TGCAGTGCTAGACCCGGACAGGGTTACTCCTACGAGCAGTACTTC.

This sequence joins TRBV6-5 and TRBJ2-7, with D perhaps TRBD2 (6 bases). The CDR3 is 15 amino acids. Trimming shortened V by 3 bases and J by 0 bases, and 12 bases separated the two germline ends. CDR1 MNHEY and CDR2 SVGAGI come from the germline V gene. The CDR3 reads CASSYQAGSSYEQYF. CDR3 DNA: TGTGCCAGCAGTTATCAGGCGGGGAGCTCCTACGAGCAGTACTTC.

In regard to this clonotype: Sequence at one end of the junction differs from germline and may be a read error. The chain has TRBV20-1 and TRBJ1-1, with no clear D. The germline gives CDR1 DFQATT, CDR2 SNEGSKA (reference sequence). This CDR3 is 14 amino acids long. CDR3 amino acids: CGAPARRVNTEAFF. CDR3 DNA sequence: TGCGGTGCTCCCGCTAGACGGGTGAACACTGAAGCTTTCTTT.

The rearrangement joins TRBV29-1 to TRBJ2-5, with 8 bases matching TRBD1. CDR1 is SQVTM and CDR2 is ANQGSEA in the germline V gene. This CDR3 contains 16 residues. DNA for the CDR3: TGCAGTGCTAGAGCTAGGACAGGGTACGGACGAGAGACCCAGTACTTC. It encodes CSARARTGYGRETQYF.

There are a few counts of this clonotype. The chain couples TRBV12-3 or TRBV12-4 to TRBJ2-7; 7 bases align to TRBD2. J gave up 0 bases and V 5 bases, and 13 bases lay outside the gene matches. This CDR3 has 17 residues. CDR3 coding DNA: TGTGCCAGCAGTCTTACCTTTCGGGGGGTTTACTCCTACGAGCAGTACTTC. It codes for CASSLTFRGVYSYEQYF.

J is TRBJ1-2 and V is TRBV2, with D perhaps matching TRBD1 (5 bases). Germline-derived CDR1 and CDR2 are SNHLY and FYNNEI. Trimming cost V 4 bases and J 5 bases, with 14 bases left between them. This CDR3 has 14 residues. CDR3 bases: TGTGCCAGCAGTGCGACGGGGGGTAGTTATGGCTACACCTTC. Its translation: CASSATGGSYGYTF.

This clonotype was observed a few times. The CDR3 region is CASSLGSAGDRTEAFF. CDR3 DNA: TGTGCCAGCAGCTTAGGTTCGGCAGGGGATAGAACTGAAGCTTTCTTT. The rearrangement links TRBV7-2 to TRBJ1-1; TRBD1 might be the D (6 bases). The V end lost 1 base, the J end lost 5 bases, and 17 bases lay between the germline ends. CDR3 size: 16 residues. Germline loops: CDR1 SGHTA, CDR2 FQGNSA.

This clonotype was counted a few times. The chain couples TRBV28 to TRBJ1-2, with D perhaps matching TRBD1 (6 bases). The CDR3 runs to 13 residues. V shed 6 bases and J shed 8 bases, with 16 bases lying between them. Germline V gene data show CDR1 as MDHEN and CDR2 as SYDVKM. The CDR3 DNA follows: TGTGCCAGCAGCTACCAGGACAGTTGGGGCTACACCTTC. Its translation: CASSYQDSWGYTF.

Concerning this clonotype: At one end, the junction sequence differs from germline, possibly due to a read error. This chain joins TRBV5-1 and TRBJ2-7; TRBD1 or TRBD2 may be the D gene (5 bases each). CDR1 is SGHRS and CDR2 is YFSETQ in the germline V gene. The length of the CDR3 is 13 residues. The CDR3 spells CASSPGAFYEQYF. The CDR3, as DNA: TGTGCCAGCAGTCCCGGGGCTTTCTACGAGCAGTACTTC.

This clonotype came up a few times. The chain uses TRBV7-3 and TRBJ2-1, with D perhaps TRBD2 (5 bases). Germline V gene lookup returns CDR1 SGHTA and CDR2 FQGTGA. Trimming pared 5 bases from V and 0 bases from J, leaving 17 bases between. The CDR3 is 17 amino acids. CDR3 nucleotide sequence: TGTGCCAGCAGCCACACCCCGGACTTAAGCTCCTACAATGAGCAGTTCTTC. This sequence encodes CASSHTPDLSSYNEQFF.

This clonotype was detected a few times. The chain is built from TRBV19 and TRBJ2-7; 10 bases map to TRBD2. V was clipped by 4 bases and J by 3 bases; unmatched bases: 3. Germline V gives CDR1 LNHDA, CDR2 SQIVND (reference sequence). There are 14 residues in the CDR3. In DNA, the CDR3 is TGTGCCAGTAGTAAAGCGGGAGGGGGCTACGAGCAGTACTTC. This sequence encodes CASSKAGGGYEQYF.

The chain recombines TRBV2 with TRBJ1-5; D is possibly TRBD1 (5 bases). The CDR3 covers 14 residues. The germline V and J ends were trimmed by 4 bases and 6 bases, with 13 bases remaining between them. Germline V lookup: CDR1 SNHLY, CDR2 FYNNEI. The chain's CDR3 is CASSVVGVTQPQHF. CDR3 bases: TGTGCCAGCAGTGTGGTGGGGGTTACTCAGCCCCAGCATTTT. The full variable domain, completed using reference TRBV2 and TRBJ1-5, is EPEVTQTPSHQVTQMGQEVILRCVPISNHLYFYWYRQILGQKVEFLVSFYNNEISEKSEIFDDQFSVERPDGSNFTLKIRSTKLEDSAMYFCASSVVGVTQPQHFGDGTRLSIL.

This clonotype was seen repeatedly, ten times or more. The chain combines TRBV15 with TRBJ2-2, with D perhaps being TRBD1 or TRBD2 (6 bases each). This CDR3 has 13 amino acids. Looked up from germline, CDR1 is LNHNV and CDR2 is YYDKDF (reference sequence). Deletions cut 5 bases from V and 7 bases from J, with 11 bases between. The CDR3 DNA is TGTGCCACCAGCGGGGGGCTTATCGGGGAGCTGTTTTTT. Translated, it gives CATSGGLIGELFF.

This clonotype occurred a few times. V is TRBV12-3 or TRBV12-4 and J is TRBJ2-3; D is perhaps TRBD1 or TRBD2 (5 bases each). Deletions cut 6 bases from V and 5 bases from J, with 9 bases between. The CDR3 loop spans 12 amino acids. The CDR3 protein is CASRGVVDTQYF. The CDR3 DNA sequence: TGTGCCAGCAGGGGGGTTGTAGATACGCAGTATTTT.

The V call is TRBV6-6, the J call TRBJ1-1; TRBD1 might be the D (6 bases). V was clipped by 0 bases and J by 2 bases, with 13 bases between them. The CDR3 extends over 16 amino acids. The V gene's germline CDR1 is MNHNY and CDR2 SVGAGI (reference sequence). CDR3 in DNA: TGTGCCAGCAGTTACTCCAATCCGGACAGTAACACTGAAGCTTTCTTT. Residues: CASSYSNPDSNTEAFF.

Remarks on this clonotype: A junction boundary mismatches the germline segment, possibly from a read error. The J gene is TRBJ1-2, the V gene TRBV7-3; TRBD1 aligns across 7 bases. Per germline, CDR1 SGHTA and CDR2 FQGTGA. The CDR3 covers 13 residues. This chain's CDR3 is CASAGQGVYGYTF. The CDR3 DNA sequence: TGCGCCAGCGCCGGCCAGGGGGTCTATGGCTACACCTTC.

This chain connects TRBV28 to TRBJ2-7; TRBD2 matches at 11 bases. Germline V gene data show CDR1 as MDHEN and CDR2 as SYDVKM. V dropped 6 bases and J dropped 5; count of bases not matched to a gene: 6. The CDR3 has 14 residues. CDR3 loop: CASSLAGGPNEQYF. CDR3 nucleotides: TGTGCCAGCAGCTTAGCGGGAGGGCCGAACGAGCAGTACTTC. The whole variable domain, remainder taken from reference TRBV28 and TRBJ2-7, is DVKVTQSSRYLVKRTGEKVFLECVQDMDHENMFWYRQDPGLGLRLIYFSYDVKMKEKGDIPEGYSVSREKKERFSLILESASTNQTSMYLCASSLAGGPNEQYFGPGTRLTVT.

The rearrangement joins TRBV20-1 to TRBJ2-7; D uncertain. There are 14 residues in the CDR3. Trimming stripped 1 base from V and 7 bases from J, with 17 bases between. In germline, CDR1 is DFQATT, CDR2 SNEGSKA (reference sequence). CDR3 DNA: TGCAGTGCTAGAGTTTCAAAGTCCTTCGGGGAGCAGTACTTC. Translating gives CSARVSKSFGEQYF.

V is TRBV2 and J is TRBJ2-5; tentatively, D is TRBD2 (5 bases). From germline, CDR1 is SNHLY and CDR2 FYNNEI. Trimming took 5 bases from V and 1 from J, leaving 8 bases between them. CDR3 length equals 13 residues. As DNA, the CDR3 is TGTGCCAGCAGTACAGAGGGCCAAGAGACCCAGTACTTC. It codes for CASSTEGQETQYF. The whole variable domain, filled in from reference TRBV2 and TRBJ2-5, reads EPEVTQTPSHQVTQMGQEVILRCVPISNHLYFYWYRQILGQKVEFLVSFYNNEISEKSEIFDDQFSVERPDGSNFTLKIRSTKLEDSAMYFCASSTEGQETQYFGPGTRLLVL.